This T cell receptor beta chain was documented in a study of blood T cell repertoires in COVID-19. Whole-study context: Both acute and convalescent COVID-19 samples were obtained from the United States, Italy and Spain. Sample material is recorded as cDNA or gDNA derived from T cells, B-cell-depleted T cells, or PBMCs.

Seattle-derived patients entered the study during active infection and were followed longitudinally. The CDR3 length is 14 residues. From germline, CDR1 is MDHEN and CDR2 SYDVKM. V was cut by 3 bases and J by 4 bases, with 12 bases left in between. Per the study methods: Estimation of nucleated cell counts was performed using reference gene primer amplification. Clones were sequenced by immunoSEQ multiplex PCR, and TCRdb holds only the in-frame ones, with some missing. V, J and clone size reflect that table, while D and trimming were determined from the DNA. The sample has about 160,000 clones; around nine tenths are singletons.

The sample was peripheral blood. This rearrangement joins TRBV28 to TRBJ1-1; a weak D match, TRBD1 (5 bases). The source is a woman aged 70-85 years with COVID-19, enrolled during active disease. CDR3 in DNA: TGTGCCAGCAGTTTTTTCAGGGCATCCACTGAAGCTTTCTTT. Protein product: CASSFFRASTEAFF.